Each of the 27 T cell receptor beta chains below was sequenced from the same sample in a study of blood T cell repertoires in COVID-19. TCRdb's copy holds only in-frame clones and misses some; the assay was immunoSEQ multiplex PCR. The sample records roughly 110,000 clones, almost 85% being singletons. The sequencing sample was made of peripheral blood. The receptors derive from a human donor in a cohort sampled during active COVID-19.

The chain has TRBV2 and TRBJ2-7; possibly TRBD2 for D (6 bases). The V gene's germline CDR1 is SNHLY and CDR2 FYNNEI. Trimming stripped 3 bases from V and 5 bases from J, with 8 bases between. The CDR3 loop spans 12 amino acids. The CDR3 loop is CASSDGGHEQYF. The CDR3 DNA follows: TGTGCCAGCAGTGACGGGGGTCACGAGCAGTACTTC.

The genes are TRBV4-3 and TRBJ2-3; 10 bases line up with TRBD2. From germline, CDR1 is LGHNA and CDR2 YSLEER. V dropped 4 bases and J dropped 3; count of bases not matched to a gene: 4. The CDR3 loop spans 15 amino acids. CDR3 coding DNA: TGCGCCAGCAGCCGGACTAGCGGCCCTACAGATACGCAGTATTTT. Translated: CASSRTSGPTDTQYF.

This chain uses TRBV4-3 with TRBJ2-3; no clear D gene. The CDR3 spans 16 residues. Germline lookup yields CDR1 LGHNA and CDR2 YSLEER. Trimming removed 0 bases from V and 5 bases from J, with 15 bases in between. The CDR3 region has the DNA TGCGCCAGCAGCCAAGAGGCAGGTAGTTTAGGAGATACGCAGTATTTT. Translating gives CASSQEAGSLGDTQYF.

The chain couples TRBV5-4 to TRBJ2-3; 11 bases map to TRBD2. Germline V gives CDR1 SGHNT, CDR2 YYREEE (reference sequence). Losses at the gene ends were 0 bases for V and 2 bases for J; bases not matched to a gene: 2. The CDR3 loop spans 16 amino acids. The CDR3 is CASSLGLAGPTDTQYF. As DNA, the CDR3 is TGTGCCAGCAGCTTGGGACTAGCGGGACCCACAGATACGCAGTATTTT.

The V and J genes are TRBV3-1 (or the pseudogene TRBV3-2) and TRBJ1-1, with a weak D call TRBD1 (5 bases). Per germline, CDR1 LGHDT and CDR2 YNNKEL (reference sequence). Trimming took off 3 bases at V and 2 bases at J, with 10 bases between the two ends. The CDR3 spans 14 residues. The CDR3 nucleotides are TGTGCCAGCAGCCACAGCGGGGCTAACACTGAAGCTTTCTTT. This gives the protein CASSHSGANTEAFF.

This clone was observed a few times. The chain is built from TRBV7-3 and TRBJ2-1, with 11 positions matching TRBD2. Trimming removed 3 bases from V and 7 bases from J; junction bases left unmatched: 5. The CDR3 totals 15 residues. CDR1 is SGHTA, CDR2 FQGTGA, per germline. The CDR3 here is CASSLGTSGMNEQFF. For the CDR3, the DNA is TGTGCCAGCAGCTTGGGGACTAGCGGAATGAATGAGCAGTTCTTC.

This clone showed up just a few times. The chain links TRBV19 to TRBJ2-1, with 12 positions matching TRBD2. From germline, CDR1 is LNHDA and CDR2 SQIVND (reference sequence). The CDR3 is 19 residues long. V lost 7 bases to trimming and J lost 8 bases; unmatched junction nucleotides: 21. CDR3 amino acids: CASKVGRRLAGGQGDEQFF. The CDR3 DNA is TGTGCCAGTAAGGTCGGGAGGCGGCTAGCGGGAGGGCAGGGGGATGAGCAGTTCTTC.

Note on this clone: At the DNA level, this CDR3 is encoded by other sequences in the same sample as well. The genes are TRBV5-1 and TRBJ2-2, with D perhaps matching TRBD1 (6 bases). Germline values: CDR1 SGHRS, CDR2 YFSETQ. This CDR3 contains 16 residues. Trimming left V 0 bases short and J 0 bases short, with 9 bases between. The CDR3 DNA sequence: TGCGCCAGCAGCTTGGCTGCAGGGGCGAACACCGGGGAGCTGTTTTTT. Encoded protein: CASSLAAGANTGELFF.

CDR3 sequence: CASRLFPGLADTDTQYF. DNA of the CDR3: TGTGCCAGCAGGCTATTTCCCGGACTAGCGGACACAGATACGCAGTATTTT. J is TRBJ2-3 and V is TRBV7-2; 10 bases fit TRBD2. Germline loops: CDR1 SGHTA, CDR2 FQGNSA. The CDR3 runs to 17 residues. The trim removed 6 bases at V and 2 bases at J, leaving 11 bases unmatched.

This clone is a singleton in its sample. The chain has TRBV6-5 and TRBJ1-2; 10 nucleotides align to TRBD1. The CDR3 has 13 amino acids. Trimming at V came to 11 bases and at J to 10 bases, leaving 13 bases not matched to a gene. Looked up from germline, CDR1 is MNHEY and CDR2 is SVGAGI. The chain's CDR3 is CAGSTGGFPFYTF. The CDR3 region has the DNA TGTGCCGGATCGACAGGGGGCTTCCCATTCTACACCTTC.

In this sample, this clone turned up a few times. The chain is built from TRBV7-2 and TRBJ1-6, with 11 bases that match TRBD1. CDR1 is SGHTA, CDR2 FQGNSA, per germline. The CDR3 is 14 residues long. The V gene end was trimmed by 5 bases and the J gene end by 9 bases; junction bases not matched to a gene: 3. CDR3 in DNA: TGTGCCAGCAGCGAGGGACAGGGGGTTTCACCCCTCCACTTT. The encoded protein is CASSEGQGVSPLHF.

The CDR3 nucleotides are TGTGCCAGCTCACCTCCGAGCACAGATACGCAGTATTTT. It translates to CASSPPSTDTQYF. This chain uses TRBV18 with TRBJ2-3; D is unresolved. Germline lookup yields CDR1 KGHSH and CDR2 LQKENI. CDR3 size: 13 residues. Trimming stripped 3 bases from V and 0 bases from J, with 4 bases between.

This clone was picked up a small number of times. V usage is TRBV19 and J usage is TRBJ1-1, with a tentative D call TRBD1 (6 bases). With 5 bases removed from V and 5 bases from J, the gap between germline ends came to 12 bases. The germline gives CDR1 LNHDA, CDR2 SQIVND (reference sequence). This CDR3 comprises 13 residues. This CDR3 is CASSRAGETEAFF. The CDR3 DNA sequence: TGTGCCAGTAGTCGGGCAGGGGAAACTGAAGCTTTCTTT. The entire variable domain, with the rest obtained from reference TRBV19 and TRBJ1-1, is as follows: DGGITQSPKYLFRKEGQNVTLSCEQNLNHDAMYWYRQDPGQGLRLIYYSQIVNDFQKGDIAEGYSVSREKKESFPLTVTSAQKNPTAFYLCASSRAGETEAFFGQGTRLTVV.

The rearrangement links TRBV7-3 to TRBJ2-6; 11 bases are a match to TRBD1. The CDR3 length is 18 residues. The V and J ends lost 5 bases and 0 bases, in that order; junction bases with no gene match: 6. Germline values: CDR1 SGHTA, CDR2 FQGTGA. CDR3: CASSPGGTGGSGANVLTF. The CDR3 coding sequence is TGTGCCAGCAGCCCAGGCGGGACAGGGGGCTCTGGGGCCAACGTCCTGACTTTC.

V gene TRBV7-2 combines with J gene TRBJ2-1; the match to TRBD2 covers 9 bases. CDR3 length equals 17 residues. Trimming took 2 bases from V and 2 from J; bases not matched to a gene: 7. The germline V gene encodes CDR1 SGHTA and CDR2 FQGNSA. The CDR3, as DNA: TGTGCCAGCAGCTTACTTAGCGGGAGTGGGACCTACAATGAGCAGTTCTTC. Translated: CASSLLSGSGTYNEQFF. The complete variable domain, with remaining parts taken from reference TRBV7-2 and TRBJ2-1, reads GAGVSQSPSNKVTEKGKDVELRCDPISGHTALYWYRQSLGQGLEFLIYFQGNSAPDKSGLPSDRFSAERTGGSVSTLTIQRTQQEDSAVYLCASSLLSGSGTYNEQFFGPGTRLTVL.

This chain connects TRBV2 to TRBJ2-1; D ambiguous. Trimming removed 7 bases from V and 7 bases from J, with 8 bases in between. This CDR3 region has 11 residues. Germline CDR1 SNHLY, CDR2 FYNNEI. In DNA form, the CDR3 reads TGTGCCAGCACCCCCAGGAATGAGCAGTTCTTC. Translation gives CASTPRNEQFF.

Only a few counts were recorded for this clone. V and J are TRBV19 and TRBJ1-1; D is unresolved. Trimming took off 5 bases at V and 1 base at J, with 5 bases between the two ends. Germline lookup yields CDR1 LNHDA and CDR2 SQIVND (reference sequence). CDR3 size: 12 residues. For the CDR3, the DNA is TGTGCCAGTAGTGCGGGGAACACTGAAGCTTTCTTT. Translating it yields CASSAGNTEAFF.

The chain carries TRBV5-6 and TRBJ1-6, with a possible D match to TRBD1 (6 bases). Germline CDR1 is SGHDT and CDR2 is YYEEEE. CDR3 size: 17 residues. Deletions cut 1 base from V and 3 bases from J, with 14 bases between. The CDR3 DNA is TGTGCCAGCAGCTTGAGCCAAAGGACAGACTATAATTCACCCCTCCACTTT. The encoded protein is CASSLSQRTDYNSPLHF.

V gene TRBV6-2 or TRBV6-3 combines with J gene TRBJ2-2, with D perhaps TRBD1 (5 bases). The germline gives CDR1 MNHEY, CDR2 SVGEGT. The CDR3 covers 15 residues. Trimming removed 5 bases at V and 0 bases at J, with 10 bases between. The CDR3 reads CASSRTRANTGELFF. CDR3 sequence (DNA): TGTGCCAGCAGTCGGACAAGAGCGAACACCGGGGAGCTGTTTTTT.

V and J are TRBV7-2 and TRBJ2-3; 9 nucleotides align to TRBD2. The CDR3 totals 15 residues. J was trimmed by 3 bases and V by 4 bases; bases with no gene match: 5. Germline CDR1 and CDR2: SGHTA and FQGNSA. Written as DNA, the CDR3 is TGTGCCAGCAGCTCAGGACTAGCGAGTACAGATACGCAGTATTTT. Translated: CASSSGLASTDTQYF.

The chain couples TRBV12-5 to TRBJ1-1, with TRBD1 matching 8 bases. Germline-derived CDR1 and CDR2 are LGHNT and FRNRAP. The CDR3 has 15 amino acids. V shed 5 bases, J shed 4 bases, and the junction held 9 bases outside the gene matches. The CDR3 region is CASGTDRGLGTEAFF. Here the CDR3 DNA reads TGTGCTAGTGGTACCGACAGGGGTTTGGGCACTGAAGCTTTCTTT.

As for this clone: An end of the junction does not agree with germline; a read error may underlie this. The gene calls are TRBV25-1 and TRBJ2-5, with 8 positions matching TRBD2. The CDR3 is 11 residues long. Germline-derived CDR1 and CDR2 are MGHDK and SYGVNS. CDR3 sequence reads: CASSGGGTPYF. The CDR3 DNA reads as TGTGCCAGCAGTGGCGGGGGGACCCCGTACTTC.

This chain joins TRBV9 and TRBJ1-3; 9 bases agree with TRBD1. Germline lookup yields CDR1 SGDLS and CDR2 YYNGEE. The CDR3 length is 16 residues. With V trimmed by 3 bases and J by 0 bases, 4 bases remained unmatched. This CDR3 is CASSGGTGSSGNTIYF. The CDR3 DNA sequence: TGTGCCAGCAGCGGCGGGACAGGGAGCTCTGGAAACACCATATATTTT.

The chain links TRBV7-9 to TRBJ1-1; 7 bases are a match to TRBD1. V lost 1 base and J lost 0; bases outside the gene matches: 5. The CDR3 runs to 16 residues. CDR1 and CDR2 (germline): SEHNR, FQNEAQ (reference sequence). This CDR3 is CASSLGHRGLNTEAFF. As DNA, the CDR3 is TGTGCCAGCAGCTTAGGGCACAGGGGACTGAACACTGAAGCTTTCTTT.

This chain links TRBV9 with TRBJ2-2; 8 nucleotides align to TRBD1. The J segment lost 4 bases and the V segment lost 3 bases, leaving 8 bases of the junction unmatched. The germline V gene has CDR1 SGDLS and CDR2 YYNGEE. The CDR3 sequence is 16 residues long. CDR3 sequence (DNA): TGTGCCAGCAGCGCCCGGACAGGGTGGGGCACCGGGGAGCTGTTTTTT. It encodes CASSARTGWGTGELFF.

This rearrangement joins TRBV6-5 to TRBJ2-1; weak D call: TRBD2 (6 bases). V was cut by 8 bases and J by 8 bases, with 22 bases left in between. CDR3 length: 15 amino acids. Germline V gene sequence: CDR1 MNHEY, CDR2 SVGAGI. The CDR3 DNA is TGTGCCAGCCCTACGGAGGGGACGGGAACCCATGAGCAGTTCTTC. It translates to CASPTEGTGTHEQFF.

The chain uses TRBV19 and TRBJ1-1; 7 nucleotides agree with TRBD1. J was trimmed by 2 bases and V by 4 bases; bases with no gene match: 7. CDR1 is LNHDA and CDR2 is SQIVND in the germline V gene (reference sequence). The CDR3 runs 15 residues. CDR3 residues: CASSKGQWENTEAFF. The DNA for the CDR3 is TGTGCCAGTAGTAAGGGACAGTGGGAAAACACTGAAGCTTTCTTT.